The T cell receptor (beta chain) under discussion was sequenced for a study of cytomegalovirus exposure and HLA in healthy donors. Study-wide results and caveats: For most subjects, TCR beta sequences were reported to predict HLA-A and HLA-B alleles with accuracy. As was reported, the classifier diagnosed cytomegalovirus status with high specificity and sensitivity. There were 150 to 200 TCR beta chains listed as cytomegalovirus-associated.

Concerning this clone itself: No antigen is known for it.

Amplification used 60 Vbeta primers and 13 Jbeta primers. Sequencing was performed with immunoSEQ multiplex PCR; in TCRdb, only in-frame clones are kept and a portion is missing. Of 150,000 to 200,000 clones in the sample, about three quarters were seen once. This TCR was recovered from a woman in her 50s in good health and CMV-seropositive. Specimen: PBMCs.

The CDR3 protein is CASSLMGQNNQPQHF. In DNA form, the CDR3 reads TGTGCCAGCAGCCTAATGGGACAGAACAATCAGCCCCAGCATTTT. The V and J genes are TRBV6-5 and TRBJ1-5, with 7 positions matching TRBD1. J lost 3 bases, V lost 6 bases, and 8 bases had no gene match. CDR1 is MNHEY, CDR2 SVGAGI, per germline. The length of the CDR3 is 15 residues.